The 27 T cell receptor beta chains in this list originate from one sample, sequenced in a study of beta chain features in type 1 diabetes. Findings and caveats of the study: Type 1 diabetes patients had moderately but significantly shorter TCRB CDR3s in all four CD4+ subsets.

cDNA synthesis used the whole RNA isolate, giving expressed TCRB sequences. Some clones are missing from TCRdb's copy, which holds only in-frame ones; the method was immunoSEQ multiplex PCR. This sample has more than 300,000 clones, with approximately 9.9% found just once. Their antigens are not known. Material: central memory CD4+ T cells from blood. These TCRs come from a man aged 25 to 45 with type 1 diabetes.

In its sample, this clone was seen a few times. This chain joins TRBV7-9 and TRBJ2-7; 7 bases are shared with TRBD2. The CDR3 extends over 13 amino acids. Looked up from germline, CDR1 is SEHNR and CDR2 is FQNEAQ (reference sequence). The V gene end was trimmed by 4 bases and the J gene end by 2 bases; junction bases not matched to a gene: 2. The CDR3 is CASSSRGAYEQYF. The CDR3 bases are TGTGCCAGCAGCTCCCGGGGGGCCTACGAGCAGTACTTC.

This clone was found a few times. The chain links TRBV7-2 to TRBJ2-6; D is unclear. Trimming cost V 6 bases and J 1 base, with 13 bases left between them. The CDR3 loop spans 16 amino acids. Germline V gene sequence: CDR1 SGHTA, CDR2 FQGNSA. CDR3 nucleotide sequence: TGTGCCAGCAGTCGCTCTAATCCTTCTGGGGCCAACGTCCTGACTTTC. Its protein is CASSRSNPSGANVLTF.

V and J are TRBV10-3 and TRBJ1-4; 8 bases map to TRBD1. Germline V gives CDR1 ENHRY, CDR2 SYGVKD. CDR3 length: 14 residues. With V trimmed by 5 bases and J by 8 bases, 7 bases remained unmatched. In nucleotides, the CDR3 is TGTGCCATCAGTCAAAGTGCAGGGGGCGAAAAACTGTTTTTT. Residues: CAISQSAGGEKLFF.

This clone appeared many times. CDR3: CASSQDMTPNSYNEQFF. Here the CDR3 DNA reads TGCGCCAGCAGCCAAGATATGACCCCGAACTCCTACAATGAGCAGTTCTTC. The chain is built from TRBV4-1 and TRBJ2-1; D is unresolved. The length of the CDR3 is 17 residues. The ends were cut back, 0 bases at V and 0 bases at J, with 12 bases in the middle. Per germline, CDR1 MGHRA and CDR2 YSYEKL.

This clone was picked up many times. The sample has other DNA sequences that encode this CDR3 too. The rearrangement links TRBV2 to TRBJ1-1; D unclear. V lost 1 base and J 1 base, leaving 4 bases between the germline ends. The CDR3 has 13 residues. Germline V CDR1 and CDR2: SNHLY, FYNNEI. CDR3 protein: CASSEGGNTEAFF. The CDR3 region has the DNA TGTGCCAGCAGTGAAGGGGGGAACACTGAAGCTTTCTTT.

This clone was seen many times. J is TRBJ2-1 and V is TRBV28; D might be TRBD1 (6 bases). The CDR3 runs 15 residues. The V end lost 6 bases, the J end lost 2 bases, and 14 bases lay between the germline ends. Looked up from germline, CDR1 is MDHEN and CDR2 is SYDVKM. CDR3 amino acids: CASRETGKTYNEQFF. The CDR3 bases are TGTGCCAGCAGGGAAACAGGGAAAACCTACAATGAGCAGTTCTTC.

The chain has TRBV10-1 and TRBJ2-2, with D possibly being TRBD1 (5 bases). The CDR3 contains 14 residues. The germline V gene encodes CDR1 WNHNN and CDR2 SYGVQD (reference sequence). V was pared by 3 bases and J by 4 bases, with 9 bases between. CDR3 residues: CASSDREVTGELFF. CDR3 bases: TGCGCCAGCAGTGACAGGGAAGTCACCGGGGAGCTGTTTTTT.

This clone was counted between two and nine times. The chain is built from TRBV28 and TRBJ2-7; TRBD1 matches 10 bases. CDR1 MDHEN and CDR2 SYDVKM come from the germline V gene. The CDR3 runs to 15 residues. The V and J ends lost 7 bases and 4 bases, in that order; junction bases with no gene match: 10. In nucleotides, the CDR3 is TGTGCCAGCACACCTCCGGGACAGGGGTTTTACGAGCAGTACTTC. Translating it yields CASTPPGQGFYEQYF.

This sequence joins TRBV7-2 and TRBJ2-1; TRBD1 agrees at 9 bases. CDR3 size: 13 residues. Germline V gene lookup returns CDR1 SGHTA and CDR2 FQGNSA. The V segment lost 5 bases and the J segment 16 bases; nucleotides outside the gene matches: 12. The CDR3 sequence is CASSPGVGTGFFF. The CDR3 DNA follows: TGTGCCAGCAGCCCCGGGGTAGGGACAGGGTTTTTCTTC.

The chain joins TRBV7-2 to TRBJ2-2; D is possibly TRBD1 (6 bases). Germline V gene data show CDR1 as SGHTA and CDR2 as FQGNSA. V lost 5 bases and J 8 bases, leaving 9 bases between the germline ends. This CDR3 region has 12 residues. CDR3 bases: TGTGCCAGCAGCCCAGGGGAGGGGGAGCTGTTTTTT. It translates to CASSPGEGELFF. Full variable domain (remainder filled in from reference TRBV7-2 and TRBJ2-2): GAGVSQSPSNKVTEKGKDVELRCDPISGHTALYWYRQSLGQGLEFLIYFQGNSAPDKSGLPSDRFSAERTGGSVSTLTIQRTQQEDSAVYLCASSPGEGELFFGEGSRLTVL.

The chain recombines TRBV6-5 with TRBJ1-4; 7 positions agree with TRBD1. Germline V lookup: CDR1 MNHEY, CDR2 SVGAGI. The V segment lost 6 bases and the J segment 7 bases; nucleotides outside the gene matches: 11. CDR3 length equals 15 residues. The CDR3 DNA is TGTGCCAGCAGCCGGGACAGCGCCCCAGTTGAAAAACTGTTTTTT. The encoded protein is CASSRDSAPVEKLFF.

J is TRBJ2-1 and V is TRBV20-1, with D unclear. In germline, CDR1 is DFQATT, CDR2 SNEGSKA (reference sequence). Trimming took 3 bases from V and 3 from J, leaving 3 bases between them. The CDR3 length is 11 residues. CDR3 protein: CSASNYNEQFF. Written as DNA, the CDR3 is TGCAGTGCTAGCAACTACAATGAGCAGTTCTTC.

This clone was observed a few times. The gene calls are TRBV2 and TRBJ1-5; D is ambiguous. V lost 6 bases to trimming and J lost 3 bases, with 9 bases between them. This CDR3 contains 13 residues. Per germline, CDR1 SNHLY and CDR2 FYNNEI. CDR3 region: CASRADVNQPQHF. The CDR3 DNA reads TGTGCCAGCAGAGCGGATGTCAATCAGCCCCAGCATTTT.

This clone was observed a handful of times. The chain carries TRBV5-1 and TRBJ2-2; D gene ambiguous. This CDR3 comprises 12 residues. Trimming stripped 2 bases from V and 3 bases from J, with 2 bases between. The V gene's germline CDR1 is SGHRS and CDR2 YFSETQ. The CDR3 region is CASSFDTGELFF. In nucleotides, the CDR3 is TGCGCCAGCAGCTTCGACACCGGGGAGCTGTTTTTT.

This clone was seen a few times. The chain links TRBV5-1 to TRBJ2-1, with 9 nucleotides matching TRBD1. The germline V gene has CDR1 SGHRS and CDR2 YFSETQ. V was pared by 4 bases and J by 6 bases, with 8 bases of the junction left unmatched. The CDR3 contains 15 residues. The CDR3: CASSNDRGSANEQFF. DNA of the CDR3: TGCGCCAGCAGCAACGACAGGGGGTCCGCCAATGAGCAGTTCTTC. The full variable domain, rest sourced from reference TRBV5-1 and TRBJ2-1, is KAGVTQTPRYLIKTRGQQVTLSCSPISGHRSVSWYQQTPGQGLQFLFEYFSETQRNKGNFPGRFSGRQFSNSRSEMNVSTLELGDSALYLCASSNDRGSANEQFFGPGTRLTVL.

This clone showed up just a few times. This chain connects TRBV7-9 to TRBJ2-3; D ambiguous. In germline, CDR1 is SEHNR, CDR2 FQNEAQ (reference sequence). With 5 bases removed from V and 14 bases from J, the gap between germline ends came to 8 bases. CDR3 size: 9 residues. For the CDR3, the DNA is TGTGCCAGCAGCCGACCTCCGTATTTT. Protein product: CASSRPPYF.

This sequence joins TRBV25-1 and TRBJ2-5, with TRBD1 identical over 8 bases. Germline assignment: CDR1 MGHDK and CDR2 SYGVNS. Trimming removed 3 bases from V and 5 bases from J; junction bases left unmatched: 8. This CDR3 contains 15 residues. In nucleotides, the CDR3 is TGTGCCAGCAGTGACCCCAGGGGGCGAGGGGAGACCCAGTACTTC. It yields the protein CASSDPRGRGETQYF.

There are a few counts of this clone. CDR3 in amino acids: CASSLGQGWGYTF. CDR3 nucleotide sequence: TGCGCCAGCAGCTTAGGACAGGGCTGGGGCTACACCTTC. The chain combines TRBV5-1 with TRBJ1-2; TRBD1 matches 8 bases. CDR3 length equals 13 residues. V trimming: 2 bases; J trimming: 8 bases; junction bases outside the gene matches: 5. Per the germline V gene, CDR1 is SGHRS and CDR2 is YFSETQ. Full variable domain (rest looked up from reference TRBV5-1 and TRBJ1-2): KAGVTQTPRYLIKTRGQQVTLSCSPISGHRSVSWYQQTPGQGLQFLFEYFSETQRNKGNFPGRFSGRQFSNSRSEMNVSTLELGDSALYLCASSLGQGWGYTFGSGTRLTVV.

V gene TRBV23-1 combines with J gene TRBJ1-5, with TRBD1 as a possible D gene (5 bases). TRBV23-1 is classed as an ORF, of uncertain function. The CDR3 length is 18 residues. V lost 0 bases and J lost 0, with 15 bases in between. The CDR3 DNA reads TGCGCCAGCAGTCAATCGTTGCGGGGGGAGAATAGCAATCAGCCCCAGCATTTT. This encodes CASSQSLRGENSNQPQHF.

This clone was counted many times. This rearrangement joins TRBV6-6 to TRBJ2-1, with 7 bases that match TRBD1. There are 13 residues in the CDR3. In germline, CDR1 is MNHNY, CDR2 SVGAGI (reference sequence). Trimming took 5 bases from V and 6 from J; bases not matched to a gene: 4. CDR3 in DNA: TGTGCCAGCAGTAAGGGGACAGCCAATGAGCAGTTCTTC. This translates into CASSKGTANEQFF.

The V and J genes are TRBV10-2 and TRBJ2-2; 7 nucleotides align to TRBD2. Germline lookup yields CDR1 WSHSY and CDR2 SAAADI. CDR3 length equals 15 residues. V lost 4 bases and J lost 1; bases outside the gene matches: 3. CDR3 coding DNA: TGCGCCAGCAGTGTAGGGAGGGGGAACACCGGGGAGCTGTTTTTT. It codes for CASSVGRGNTGELFF.

The rearrangement uses TRBV15 and TRBJ1-5; 7 bases are a match to TRBD1. CDR1 is LNHNV and CDR2 is YYDKDF in the germline V gene (reference sequence). The CDR3 loop spans 15 amino acids. J lost 5 bases, V lost 4 bases, and 8 bases had no gene match. This CDR3 reads CATSMRQGGYQPQHF. The CDR3 DNA reads TGTGCCACCAGCATGAGACAGGGTGGATATCAGCCCCAGCATTTT.

J is TRBJ2-2 and V is TRBV28; a weak D match, TRBD2 (6 bases). The CDR3 has 15 residues. V dropped 5 bases and J dropped 3 bases, with 13 bases sitting between them. Germline loops: CDR1 MDHEN, CDR2 SYDVKM. In DNA, the CDR3 is TGTGCCAGCAGTCCTGTGACTAGAGACACCGGGGAGCTGTTTTTT. It codes for CASSPVTRDTGELFF.

The rearrangement joins TRBV29-1 to TRBJ1-2, with 7 bases lining up with TRBD1. V lost 6 bases, J lost 8 bases, and 6 bases stayed unmatched. The CDR3 has 11 amino acids. Per germline, CDR1 SQVTM and CDR2 ANQGSEA. The CDR3 region has the DNA TGCAGCGTCAAGGGGGCGCCGGGCTACACCTTC. Amino acid sequence: CSVKGAPGYTF.

This clone was counted many times. V gene TRBV2 combines with J gene TRBJ1-2, with 8 bases lining up with TRBD1. Trimming removed 3 bases from V and 4 bases from J; junction bases left unmatched: 4. CDR1 and CDR2 (germline): SNHLY, FYNNEI. This CDR3 is built from 14 residues. The CDR3 protein is CASSDQGAGYGYTF. The DNA of the CDR3 is TGTGCCAGCAGTGACCAGGGGGCGGGCTATGGCTACACCTTC.

The chain recombines TRBV7-9 with TRBJ2-2, with D possibly TRBD2 on 5 matching bases. Germline V CDR1 and CDR2: SEHNR, FQNEAQ (reference sequence). V was pared by 0 bases and J by 6 bases, with 11 bases between. The CDR3 contains 15 residues. The CDR3 is CASSLAQGGSGELFF. CDR3 bases: TGTGCCAGCAGCTTAGCACAAGGCGGGTCCGGGGAGCTGTTTTTT. The whole variable domain, remainder taken from reference TRBV7-9 and TRBJ2-2, is DTGVSQNPRHKITKRGQNVTFRCDPISEHNRLYWYRQTLGQGPEFLTYFQNEAQLEKSRLLSDRFSAERPKGSFSTLEIQRTEQGDSAMYLCASSLAQGGSGELFFGEGSRLTVL.

This clone turned up a few times. The chain links TRBV19 to TRBJ2-1; D could derive from TRBD1 or TRBD2 (5 bases each). This CDR3 spans 15 amino acids. The germline V and J ends were trimmed by 5 bases and 8 bases, with 19 bases remaining between them. Germline V lookup: CDR1 LNHDA, CDR2 SQIVND (reference sequence). The CDR3 loop is CASSFSGTNGYEQFF. The CDR3 DNA reads as TGTGCCAGTAGTTTCTCCGGGACGAATGGTTATGAGCAGTTCTTC.